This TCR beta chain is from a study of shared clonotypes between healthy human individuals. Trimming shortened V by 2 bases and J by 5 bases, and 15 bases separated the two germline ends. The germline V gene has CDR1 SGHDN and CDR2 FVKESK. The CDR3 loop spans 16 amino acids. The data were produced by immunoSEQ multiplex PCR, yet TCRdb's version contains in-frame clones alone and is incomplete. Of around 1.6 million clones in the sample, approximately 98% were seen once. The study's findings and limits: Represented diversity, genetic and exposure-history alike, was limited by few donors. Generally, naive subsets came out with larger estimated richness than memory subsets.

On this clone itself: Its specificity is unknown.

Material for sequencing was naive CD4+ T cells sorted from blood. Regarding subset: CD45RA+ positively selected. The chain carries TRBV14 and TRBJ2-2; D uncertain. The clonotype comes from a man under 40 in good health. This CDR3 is CASSQPGPSGTGELFF. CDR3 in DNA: TGTGCCAGCAGCCAACCGGGCCCCTCGGGTACCGGGGAGCTGTTTTTT.